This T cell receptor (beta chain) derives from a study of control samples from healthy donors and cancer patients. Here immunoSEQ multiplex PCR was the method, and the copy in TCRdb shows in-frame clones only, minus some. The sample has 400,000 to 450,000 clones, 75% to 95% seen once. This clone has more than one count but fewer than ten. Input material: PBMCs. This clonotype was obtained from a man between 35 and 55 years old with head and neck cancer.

The CDR3 DNA follows: TGTGCCAGCAGTACAGGGTTTCGAGAAAAACTGTTTTTT. It encodes CASSTGFREKLFF. The chain employs TRBV28 and TRBJ1-4; D possibly corresponds to TRBD1 (6 bases). The CDR3 is 13 residues long. The germline gives CDR1 MDHEN, CDR2 SYDVKM. V was shortened by 5 bases and J by 8 bases, with 12 bases between the two germline ends. The full variable domain, completed using reference TRBV28 and TRBJ1-4, is DVKVTQSSRYLVKRTGEKVFLECVQDMDHENMFWYRQDPGLGLRLIYFSYDVKMKEKGDIPEGYSVSREKKERFSLILESASTNQTSMYLCASSTGFREKLFFGSGTQLSVL.